This T cell receptor (beta chain) was captured in a study of blood T cells in healthy people across ages. Study results and caveats: Diversity was estimated from one million T cells, and these estimates were considered underestimates. Leaving the PBMCs unsorted stopped any conclusive comparison of naive versus antigen-experienced cells. Both naive CD4+ cell counts and diversity were greater in long-lived donors than in aged donors.

Per germline, CDR1 DFQATT and CDR2 SNEGSKA (reference sequence). The CDR3 is 13 residues long. Remarks on this clonotype: What it binds is unknown.

PCR was performed a second time for roughly 7 to 11 cycles using a sample-barcoded 5' primer and a J-beta primer mix. TCRdb re-analysed the 5' RACE reads in MiXCR, keeping a single row per CDR3 protein. This table holds 1.5 million to 2 million distinct CDR3 sequences, about 49% found once. Sequencing was carried out using blood. The receptor was isolated from a woman aged 40-49 years in good health. The gene calls are TRBV20-1 and TRBJ2-1; TRBD2 aligns across 7 bases. The assigned J gene may be wrong: the sequence end matches TRBJ2-7 better. CDR3 loop: CSAAGVLYNEQYF. CDR3 DNA: TGCAGTGCCGCGGGGGTATTATACAATGAGCAGTACTTC.